Reported below is one T cell receptor (beta chain). Its antigen is undetermined. The data originate from a study of CD8+CD57+ T cells in acquired aplastic anemia. Study-wide context: Healthy donors yielded roughly 9.8 million CD4+ cell reads on average.

The study's findings and limits: Controls did not differ significantly from patients in CD8+ Simpson's diversity.

CDR1 WNHNN and CDR2 SYGVQD come from the germline V gene (reference sequence). V lost 6 bases and J lost 2, with 10 bases in between. This CDR3 is 13 amino acids long. Both TCR beta VDJ combination and CDR3 sequence profiling were carried out. Genomic DNA was the template for this profiling. A single record per CDR3 protein comes from TCRdb applying MiXCR to the reads. The table lists a few hundred thousand distinct CDR3 sequences, 65% to 80% of them singletons. Sequenced sample: sorted CD4+, CD8+, or CD8+CD57+ T cells (not recorded which) from PBMCs. The source of this sequence is a human donor in good health, serving as a control. This chain connects TRBV10-1 to TRBJ1-1; TRBD1 is a possible D gene (5 bases). Here the CDR3 reads CASREGPNTEAFF. As DNA, the CDR3 is TGCGCCAGCAGAGAGGGACCAAACACTGAAGCTTTCTTT.